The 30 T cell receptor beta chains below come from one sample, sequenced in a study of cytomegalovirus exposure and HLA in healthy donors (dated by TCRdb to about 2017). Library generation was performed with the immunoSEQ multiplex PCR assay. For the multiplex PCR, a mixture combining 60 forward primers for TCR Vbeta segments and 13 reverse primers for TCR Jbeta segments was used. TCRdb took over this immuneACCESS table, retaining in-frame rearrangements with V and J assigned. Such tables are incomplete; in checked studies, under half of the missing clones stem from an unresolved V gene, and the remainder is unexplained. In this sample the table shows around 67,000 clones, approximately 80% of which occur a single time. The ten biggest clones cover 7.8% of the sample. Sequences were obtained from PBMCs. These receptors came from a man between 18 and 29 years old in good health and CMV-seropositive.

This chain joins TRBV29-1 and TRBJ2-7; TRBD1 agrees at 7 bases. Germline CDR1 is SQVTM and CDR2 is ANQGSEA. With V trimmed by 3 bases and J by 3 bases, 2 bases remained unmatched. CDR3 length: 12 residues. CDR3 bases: TGCAGCGTTGAGACAGGGTACTACGAGCAGTACTTC. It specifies CSVETGYYEQYF.

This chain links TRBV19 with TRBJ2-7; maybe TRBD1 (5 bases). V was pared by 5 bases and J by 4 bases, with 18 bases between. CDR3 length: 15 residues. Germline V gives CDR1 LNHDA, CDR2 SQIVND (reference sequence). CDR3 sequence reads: CASSEGVAKSYEQYF. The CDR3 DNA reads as TGTGCCAGTAGTGAAGGGGTAGCCAAAAGTTACGAGCAGTACTTC.

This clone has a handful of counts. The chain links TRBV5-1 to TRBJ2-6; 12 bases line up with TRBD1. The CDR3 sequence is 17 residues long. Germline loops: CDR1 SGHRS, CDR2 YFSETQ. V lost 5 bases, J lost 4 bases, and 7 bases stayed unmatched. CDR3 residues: CASRAGTGGDGANVLTF. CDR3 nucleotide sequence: TGCGCCAGCAGAGCCGGGACAGGGGGCGACGGGGCCAACGTCCTGACTTTC.

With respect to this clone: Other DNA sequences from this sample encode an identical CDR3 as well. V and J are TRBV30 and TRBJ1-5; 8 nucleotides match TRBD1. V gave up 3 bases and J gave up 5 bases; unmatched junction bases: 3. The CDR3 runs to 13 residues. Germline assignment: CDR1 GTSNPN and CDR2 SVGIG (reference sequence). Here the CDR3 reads CAWSAGGDQPQHF. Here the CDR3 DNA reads TGTGCCTGGAGCGCAGGGGGCGATCAGCCCCAGCATTTT.

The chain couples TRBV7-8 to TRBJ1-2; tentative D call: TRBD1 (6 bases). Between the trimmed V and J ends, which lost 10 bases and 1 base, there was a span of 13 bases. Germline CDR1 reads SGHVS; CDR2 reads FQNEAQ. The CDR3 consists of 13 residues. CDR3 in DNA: TGTGCCACTTCCAGGGGCGTTAACTATGGCTACACCTTC. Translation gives CATSRGVNYGYTF.

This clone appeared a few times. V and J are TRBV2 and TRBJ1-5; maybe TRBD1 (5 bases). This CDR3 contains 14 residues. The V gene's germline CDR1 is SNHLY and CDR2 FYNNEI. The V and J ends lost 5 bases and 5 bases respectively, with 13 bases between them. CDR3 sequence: CASSNRGRDQPQHF. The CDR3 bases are TGTGCCAGCAGTAACCGGGGGAGAGATCAGCCCCAGCATTTT.

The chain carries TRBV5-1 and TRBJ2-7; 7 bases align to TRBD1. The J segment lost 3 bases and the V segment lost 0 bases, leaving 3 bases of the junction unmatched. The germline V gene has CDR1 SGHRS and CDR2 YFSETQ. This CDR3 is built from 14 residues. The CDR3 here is CASSLGDSIYEQYF. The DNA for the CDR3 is TGCGCCAGCAGCTTGGGGGACAGTATCTACGAGCAGTACTTC.

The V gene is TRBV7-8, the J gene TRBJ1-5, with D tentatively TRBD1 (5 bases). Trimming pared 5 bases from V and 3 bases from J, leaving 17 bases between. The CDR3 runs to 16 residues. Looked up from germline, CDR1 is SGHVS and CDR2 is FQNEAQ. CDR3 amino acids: CASSLTRGNNNQPQHF. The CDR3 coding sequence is TGTGCCAGCAGCCTCACGCGGGGCAACAACAATCAGCCCCAGCATTTT.

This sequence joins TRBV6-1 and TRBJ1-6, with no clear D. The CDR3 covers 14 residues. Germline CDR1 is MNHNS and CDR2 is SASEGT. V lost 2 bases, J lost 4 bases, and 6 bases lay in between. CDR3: CASSEREYNSPLHF. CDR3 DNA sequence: TGTGCCAGCAGTGAAAGAGAGTATAATTCACCCCTCCACTTT.

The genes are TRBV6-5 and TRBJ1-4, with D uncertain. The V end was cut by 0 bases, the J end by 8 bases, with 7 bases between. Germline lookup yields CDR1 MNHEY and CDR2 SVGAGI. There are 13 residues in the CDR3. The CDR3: CASSYSWAEKLFF. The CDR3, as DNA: TGTGCCAGCAGTTACTCTTGGGCCGAAAAACTGTTTTTT.

CDR3 in amino acids: CASSLKRERFYEQYF. In DNA form, the CDR3 reads TGTGCCAGCAGCCTTAAGCGGGAGAGGTTCTACGAGCAGTACTTC. This chain connects TRBV5-4 to TRBJ2-7; 8 positions match TRBD2. CDR1 and CDR2 (germline): SGHNT, YYREEE (reference sequence). CDR3 length equals 15 residues. Trimming at V came to 4 bases and at J to 3 bases, leaving 9 bases not matched to a gene.

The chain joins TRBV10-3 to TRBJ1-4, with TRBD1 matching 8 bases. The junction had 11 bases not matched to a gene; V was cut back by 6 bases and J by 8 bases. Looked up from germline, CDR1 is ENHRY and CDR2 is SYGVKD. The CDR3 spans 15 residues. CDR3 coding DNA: TGTGCCATCAGGGGTTCCAGGGGGCTCGGGGAAAAACTGTTTTTT. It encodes CAIRGSRGLGEKLFF.

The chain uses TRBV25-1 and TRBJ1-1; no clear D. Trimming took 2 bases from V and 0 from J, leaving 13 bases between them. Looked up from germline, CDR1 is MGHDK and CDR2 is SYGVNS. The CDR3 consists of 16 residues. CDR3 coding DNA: TGTGCCAGCAGTGAAGGAGGGAACGCTATGAACACTGAAGCTTTCTTT. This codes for CASSEGGNAMNTEAFF.

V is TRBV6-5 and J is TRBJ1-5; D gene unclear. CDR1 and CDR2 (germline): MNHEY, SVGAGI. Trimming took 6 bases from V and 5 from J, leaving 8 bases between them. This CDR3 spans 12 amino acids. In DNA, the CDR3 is TGTGCCAGCAGCCCTACCGATCAGCCCCAGCATTTT. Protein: CASSPTDQPQHF.

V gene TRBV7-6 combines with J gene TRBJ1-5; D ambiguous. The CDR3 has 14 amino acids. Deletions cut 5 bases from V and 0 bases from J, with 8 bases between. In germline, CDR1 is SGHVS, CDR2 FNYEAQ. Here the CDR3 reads CASSEQYSNQPQHF. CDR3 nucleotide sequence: TGTGCCAGCAGCGAACAGTATAGCAATCAGCCCCAGCATTTT.

CDR3 residues: CASSRQTNTGELFF. CDR3 coding DNA: TGTGCCAGCAGTCGACAGACAAACACCGGGGAGCTGTTTTTT. The chain has TRBV28 and TRBJ2-2, with D tentatively TRBD1 (5 bases). Trimming shortened V by 5 bases and J by 2 bases, and 9 bases separated the two germline ends. The CDR3 loop spans 14 amino acids. Per germline, CDR1 MDHEN and CDR2 SYDVKM.

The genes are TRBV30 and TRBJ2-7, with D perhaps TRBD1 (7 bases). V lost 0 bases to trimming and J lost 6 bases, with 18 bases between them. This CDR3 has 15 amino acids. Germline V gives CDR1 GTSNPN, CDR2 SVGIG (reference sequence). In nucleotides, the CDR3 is TGTGCCTGGAGTGTAAGGGGGGCAGGGGGTCGCGAGCAGTACTTC. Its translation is CAWSVRGAGGREQYF.

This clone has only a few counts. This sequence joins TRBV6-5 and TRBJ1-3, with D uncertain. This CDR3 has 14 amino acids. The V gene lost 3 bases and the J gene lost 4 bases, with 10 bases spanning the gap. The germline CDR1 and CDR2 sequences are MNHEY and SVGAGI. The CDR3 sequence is CASSYTEGGNTIYF. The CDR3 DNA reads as TGTGCCAGCAGTTATACAGAAGGAGGAAACACCATATATTTT.

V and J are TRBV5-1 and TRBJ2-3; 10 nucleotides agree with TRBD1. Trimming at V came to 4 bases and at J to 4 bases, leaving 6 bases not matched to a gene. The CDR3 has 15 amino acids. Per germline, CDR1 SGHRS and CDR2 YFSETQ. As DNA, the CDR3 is TGCGCCAGCAGCGCCCGGGACAGGGGCCCAGATACGCAGTATTTT. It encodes CASSARDRGPDTQYF. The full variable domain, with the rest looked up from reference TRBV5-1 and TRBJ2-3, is KAGVTQTPRYLIKTRGQQVTLSCSPISGHRSVSWYQQTPGQGLQFLFEYFSETQRNKGNFPGRFSGRQFSNSRSEMNVSTLELGDSALYLCASSARDRGPDTQYFGPGTRLTVL.

CDR3 protein: CAWSGAQGSYNEQFF. The CDR3 nucleotides read TGTGCCTGGAGTGGGGCACAGGGTTCCTACAATGAGCAGTTCTTC. The V and J genes are TRBV30 and TRBJ2-1, with D tentatively TRBD1 (6 bases). V lost 1 base to trimming and J lost 1 base, with 11 bases between them. Germline assignment: CDR1 GTSNPN and CDR2 SVGIG (reference sequence). This CDR3 spans 15 amino acids.

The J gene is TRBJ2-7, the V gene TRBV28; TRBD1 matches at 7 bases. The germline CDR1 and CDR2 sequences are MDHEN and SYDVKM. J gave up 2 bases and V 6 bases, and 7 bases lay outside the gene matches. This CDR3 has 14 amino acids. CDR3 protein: CASSRTGSTYEQYF. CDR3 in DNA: TGTGCCAGCAGCCGGACAGGTTCCACCTACGAGCAGTACTTC.

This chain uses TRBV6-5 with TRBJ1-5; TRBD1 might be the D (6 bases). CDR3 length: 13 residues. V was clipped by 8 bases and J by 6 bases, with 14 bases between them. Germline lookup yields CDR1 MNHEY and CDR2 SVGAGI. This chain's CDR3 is CASAGGWLQPQHF. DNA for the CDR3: TGTGCCAGCGCGGGGGGCTGGCTTCAGCCCCAGCATTTT.

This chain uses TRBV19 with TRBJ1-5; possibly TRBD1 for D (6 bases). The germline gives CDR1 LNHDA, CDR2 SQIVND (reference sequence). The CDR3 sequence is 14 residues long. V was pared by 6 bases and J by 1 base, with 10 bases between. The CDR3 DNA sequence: TGTGCCAGTAGCCTAGACAGGAGCAATCAGCCCCAGCATTTT. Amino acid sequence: CASSLDRSNQPQHF.

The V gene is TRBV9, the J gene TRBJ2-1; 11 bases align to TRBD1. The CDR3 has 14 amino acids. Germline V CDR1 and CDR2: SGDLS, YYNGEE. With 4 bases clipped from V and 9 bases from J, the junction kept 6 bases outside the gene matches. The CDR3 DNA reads TGTGCCAGCAGCCCCCGGACAGGGGGCGGTGAGCAGTTCTTC. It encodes CASSPRTGGGEQFF.

The CDR3 protein is CASSPLQGNTEAFF. The DNA of the CDR3 is TGTGCCAGCAGCCCCTTACAGGGGAACACTGAAGCTTTCTTT. V is TRBV9 and J is TRBJ1-1, with a tentative D call TRBD1 (6 bases). V lost 4 bases, J lost 1 base, and 11 bases lay in between. The CDR3 covers 14 residues. The V gene's germline CDR1 is SGDLS and CDR2 YYNGEE.

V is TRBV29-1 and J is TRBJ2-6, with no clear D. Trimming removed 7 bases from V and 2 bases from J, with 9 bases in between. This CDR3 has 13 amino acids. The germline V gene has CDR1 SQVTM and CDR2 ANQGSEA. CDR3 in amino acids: CSAVVPGANVLTF. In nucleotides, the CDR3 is TGCAGCGCTGTAGTGCCTGGGGCCAACGTCCTGACTTTC.

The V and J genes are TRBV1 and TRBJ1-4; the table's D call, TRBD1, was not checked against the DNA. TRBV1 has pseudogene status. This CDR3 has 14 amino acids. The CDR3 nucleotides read TGCACCAGCAGCCAAGCAGGGACAAATGAAAAACTGTTTTTT. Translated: CTSSQAGTNEKLFF.

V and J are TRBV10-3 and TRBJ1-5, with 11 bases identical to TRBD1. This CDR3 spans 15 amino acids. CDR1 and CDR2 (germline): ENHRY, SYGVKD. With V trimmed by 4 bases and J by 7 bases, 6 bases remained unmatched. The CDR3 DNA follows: TGTGCCATCAGTGGGGGGGGACAGGGGGAACAGCCCCAGCATTTT. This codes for CAISGGGQGEQPQHF.

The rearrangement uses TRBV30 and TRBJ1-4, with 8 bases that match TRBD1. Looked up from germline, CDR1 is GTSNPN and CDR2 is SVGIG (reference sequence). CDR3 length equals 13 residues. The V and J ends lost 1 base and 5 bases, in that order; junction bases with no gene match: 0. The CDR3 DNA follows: TGTGCCTGGAGTGGACAGGGGAATGAAAAACTGTTTTTT. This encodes CAWSGQGNEKLFF. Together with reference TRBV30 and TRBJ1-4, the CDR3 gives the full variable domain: SQTIHQWPATLVQPVGSPLSLECTVEGTSNPNLYWYRQAAGRGLQLLFYSVGIGQISSEVPQNLSASRPQDRQFILSSKKLLLSDSGFYLCAWSGQGNEKLFFGSGTQLSVL.

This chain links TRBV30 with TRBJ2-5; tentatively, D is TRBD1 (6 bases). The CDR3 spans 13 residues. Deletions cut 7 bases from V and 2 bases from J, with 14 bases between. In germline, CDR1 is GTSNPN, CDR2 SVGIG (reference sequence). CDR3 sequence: CAFQGMIQETQYF. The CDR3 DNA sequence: TGTGCCTTTCAGGGGATGATACAAGAGACCCAGTACTTC. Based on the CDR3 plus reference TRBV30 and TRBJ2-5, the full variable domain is SQTIHQWPATLVQPVGSPLSLECTVEGTSNPNLYWYRQAAGRGLQLLFYSVGIGQISSEVPQNLSASRPQDRQFILSSKKLLLSDSGFYLCAFQGMIQETQYFGPGTRLLVL.